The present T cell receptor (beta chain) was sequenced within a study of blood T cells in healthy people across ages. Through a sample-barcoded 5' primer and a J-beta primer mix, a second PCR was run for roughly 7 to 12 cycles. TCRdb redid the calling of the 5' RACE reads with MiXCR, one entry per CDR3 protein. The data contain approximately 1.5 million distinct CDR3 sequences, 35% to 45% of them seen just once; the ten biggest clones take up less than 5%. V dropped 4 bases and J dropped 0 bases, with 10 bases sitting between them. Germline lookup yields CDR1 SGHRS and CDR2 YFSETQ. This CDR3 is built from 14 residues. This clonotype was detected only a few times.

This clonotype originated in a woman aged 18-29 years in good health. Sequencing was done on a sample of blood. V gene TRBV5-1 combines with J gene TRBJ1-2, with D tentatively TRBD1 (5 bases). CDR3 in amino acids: CASSPDNPNYGYTF. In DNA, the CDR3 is TGCGCCAGCAGCCCGGACAATCCTAACTATGGCTACACCTTC.